This T cell receptor (beta chain) was recovered during a study of shared clonotypes between healthy human individuals. In the study overall: Three men and a couple of women, aged 18 to 49, were donors.

All donors were healthy HIV-negative adults lacking recent acute infections or vaccinations. Trimming at V came to 3 bases and at J to 1 base, leaving 5 bases not matched to a gene. This CDR3 region has 16 residues. Per germline, CDR1 SGHRS and CDR2 YFSETQ. An assay was performed, and its level was deep. Per the original methods: Filtering was not the same, since immunoSEQ gave junction-only sequences without quality scores. Measured with immunoSEQ multiplex PCR; TCRdb has only the in-frame clones, and not every one. The V and J calls and clone size come from that table; D and trimming were worked out from the DNA. This table holds 600,000 to 800,000 clones, just under 75% found once.

The specimen was memory CD4+ T cells sorted from blood. The subset was: CD45RA-negative fraction. V is TRBV5-1 and J is TRBJ2-1; 9 nucleotides align to TRBD1. The TCR sequence derives from a woman in her thirties in good health. CDR3 loop: CASSWSTGGSYNEQFF. CDR3 in DNA: TGCGCCAGCAGCTGGTCGACAGGGGGATCCTACAATGAGCAGTTCTTC. Drawing the rest from reference TRBV5-1 and TRBJ2-1, the complete variable domain is KAGVTQTPRYLIKTRGQQVTLSCSPISGHRSVSWYQQTPGQGLQFLFEYFSETQRNKGNFPGRFSGRQFSNSRSEMNVSTLELGDSALYLCASSWSTGGSYNEQFFGPGTRLTVL.